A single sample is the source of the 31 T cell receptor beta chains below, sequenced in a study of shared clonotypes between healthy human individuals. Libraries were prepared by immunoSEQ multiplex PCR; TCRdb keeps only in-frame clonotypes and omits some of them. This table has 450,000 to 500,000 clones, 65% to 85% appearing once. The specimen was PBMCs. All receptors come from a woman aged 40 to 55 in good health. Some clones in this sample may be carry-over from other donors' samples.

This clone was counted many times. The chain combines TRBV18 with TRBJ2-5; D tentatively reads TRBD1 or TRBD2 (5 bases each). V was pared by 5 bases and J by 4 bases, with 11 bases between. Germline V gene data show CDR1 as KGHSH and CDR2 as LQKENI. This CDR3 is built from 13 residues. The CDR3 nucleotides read TGTGCCAGCTCATTGGGGGTTGGAGAGACCCAGTACTTC. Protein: CASSLGVGETQYF.

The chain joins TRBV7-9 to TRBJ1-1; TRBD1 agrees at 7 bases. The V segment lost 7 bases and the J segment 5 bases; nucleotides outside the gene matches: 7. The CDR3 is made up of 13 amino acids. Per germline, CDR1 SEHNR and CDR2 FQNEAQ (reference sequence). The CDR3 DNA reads TGTGCCAGCACCCAGGGGGAGGGAACTGAAGCTTTCTTT. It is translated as CASTQGEGTEAFF.

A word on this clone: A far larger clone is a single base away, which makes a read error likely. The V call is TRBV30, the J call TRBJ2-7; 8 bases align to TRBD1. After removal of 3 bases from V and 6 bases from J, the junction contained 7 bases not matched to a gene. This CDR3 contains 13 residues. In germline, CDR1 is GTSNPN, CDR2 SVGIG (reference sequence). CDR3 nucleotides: TGTGCCTGGAGAGTACCCGGGACAGGCGAGCAGTACGTC. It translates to CAWRVPGTGEQYV.

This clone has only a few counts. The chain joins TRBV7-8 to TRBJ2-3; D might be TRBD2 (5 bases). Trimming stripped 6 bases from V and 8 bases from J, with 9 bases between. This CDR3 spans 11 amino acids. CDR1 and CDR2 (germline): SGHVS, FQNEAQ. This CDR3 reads CASRLEATQYF. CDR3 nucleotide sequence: TGTGCCAGCAGACTAGAGGCTACGCAGTATTTT. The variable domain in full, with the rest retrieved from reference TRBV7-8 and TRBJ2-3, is GAGVSQSPRYKVAKRGQDVALRCDPISGHVSLFWYQQALGQGPEFLTYFQNEAQLDKSGLPSDRFFAERPEGSVSTLKIQRTQQEDSAVYLCASRLEATQYFGPGTRLTVL.

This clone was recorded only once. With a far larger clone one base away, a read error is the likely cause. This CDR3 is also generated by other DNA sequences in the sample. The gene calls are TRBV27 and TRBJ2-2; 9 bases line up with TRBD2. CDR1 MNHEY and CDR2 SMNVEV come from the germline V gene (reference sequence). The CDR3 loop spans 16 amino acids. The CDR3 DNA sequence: TGCGCCAGCAGTACCAATAGCGGGAGAGGGAACGGGGAGCTGTTTTTT. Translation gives CASSTNSGRGNGELFF.

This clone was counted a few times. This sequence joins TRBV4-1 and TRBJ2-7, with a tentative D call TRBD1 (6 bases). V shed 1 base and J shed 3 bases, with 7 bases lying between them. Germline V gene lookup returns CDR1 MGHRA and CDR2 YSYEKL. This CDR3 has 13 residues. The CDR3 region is CASSQGDNYEQYF. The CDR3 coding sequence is TGCGCCAGCAGCCAAGGGGACAACTACGAGCAGTACTTC.

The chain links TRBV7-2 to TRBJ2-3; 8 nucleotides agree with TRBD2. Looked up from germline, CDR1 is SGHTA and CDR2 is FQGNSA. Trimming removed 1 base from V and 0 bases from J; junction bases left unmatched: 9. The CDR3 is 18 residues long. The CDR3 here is CASSLEGAGGPSTDTQYF. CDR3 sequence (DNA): TGTGCCAGCAGCTTAGAGGGTGCGGGAGGCCCTAGCACAGATACGCAGTATTTT.

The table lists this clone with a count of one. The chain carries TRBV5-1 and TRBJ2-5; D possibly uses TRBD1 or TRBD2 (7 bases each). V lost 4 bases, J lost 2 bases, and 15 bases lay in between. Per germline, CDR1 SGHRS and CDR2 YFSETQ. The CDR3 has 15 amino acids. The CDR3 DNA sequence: TGCGCCAGCAGCGGGAGGGGGCAGAGGCAAGAGACCCAGTACTTC. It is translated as CASSGRGQRQETQYF.

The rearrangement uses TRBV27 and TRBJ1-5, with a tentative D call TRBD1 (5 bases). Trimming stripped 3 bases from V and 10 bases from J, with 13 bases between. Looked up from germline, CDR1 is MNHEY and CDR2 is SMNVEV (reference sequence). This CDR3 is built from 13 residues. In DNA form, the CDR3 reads TGTGCCAGCAGTTTTAACATCCAGGGACCCCAGCATTTT. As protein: CASSFNIQGPQHF.

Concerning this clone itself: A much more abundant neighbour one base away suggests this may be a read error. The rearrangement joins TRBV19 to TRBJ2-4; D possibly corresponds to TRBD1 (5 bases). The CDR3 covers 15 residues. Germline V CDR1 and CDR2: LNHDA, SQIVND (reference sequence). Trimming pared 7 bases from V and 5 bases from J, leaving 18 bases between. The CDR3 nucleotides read TGTGCCAGTACTAGAGGAGACAGTGTGGAAAACATTCAGTACTTC. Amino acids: CASTRGDSVENIQYF.

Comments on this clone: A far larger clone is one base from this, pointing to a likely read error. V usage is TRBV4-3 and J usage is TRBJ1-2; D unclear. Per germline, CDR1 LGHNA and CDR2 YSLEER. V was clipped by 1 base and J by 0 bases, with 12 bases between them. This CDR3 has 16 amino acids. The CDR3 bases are TGCGCCAGCAGCCAAGGTCTAACAGATACTAACTATGGCTACACCTTC. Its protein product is CASSQGLTDTNYGYTF.

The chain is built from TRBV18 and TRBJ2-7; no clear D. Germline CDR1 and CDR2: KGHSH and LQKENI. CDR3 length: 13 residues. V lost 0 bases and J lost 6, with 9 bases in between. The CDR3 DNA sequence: TGTGCCAGCTCACCACCAGTGGGTATCGAGCAGTACTTC. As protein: CASSPPVGIEQYF.

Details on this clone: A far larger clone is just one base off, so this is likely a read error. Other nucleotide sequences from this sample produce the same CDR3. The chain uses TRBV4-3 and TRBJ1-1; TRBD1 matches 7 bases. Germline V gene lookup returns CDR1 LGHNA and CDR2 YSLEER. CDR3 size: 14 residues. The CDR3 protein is CASSQLGTEREALF. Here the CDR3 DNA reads TGCGCCAGCAGCCAACTCGGGACAGAGCGTGAAGCTTTATTT.

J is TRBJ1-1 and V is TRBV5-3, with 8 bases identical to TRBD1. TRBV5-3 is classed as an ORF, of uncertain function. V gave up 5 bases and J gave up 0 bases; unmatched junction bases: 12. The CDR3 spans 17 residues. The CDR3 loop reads CARRNRQGPLMNTEAFF. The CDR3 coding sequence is TGTGCCAGAAGGAACCGACAGGGGCCCTTAATGAACACTGAAGCTTTCTTT.

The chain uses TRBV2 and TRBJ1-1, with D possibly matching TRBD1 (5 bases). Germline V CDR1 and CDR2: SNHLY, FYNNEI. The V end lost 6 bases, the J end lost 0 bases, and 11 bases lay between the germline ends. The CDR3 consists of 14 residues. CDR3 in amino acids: CASRGDGLNTEAFF. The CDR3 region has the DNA TGTGCCAGCAGAGGGGACGGACTGAACACTGAAGCTTTCTTT.

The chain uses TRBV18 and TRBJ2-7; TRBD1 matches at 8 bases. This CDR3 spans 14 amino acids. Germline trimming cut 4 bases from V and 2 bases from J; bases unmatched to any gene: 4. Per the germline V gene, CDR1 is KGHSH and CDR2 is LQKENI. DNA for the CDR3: TGTGCCAGCTCACTGGGACAGGCTACCTACGAGCAGTACTTC. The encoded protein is CASSLGQATYEQYF.

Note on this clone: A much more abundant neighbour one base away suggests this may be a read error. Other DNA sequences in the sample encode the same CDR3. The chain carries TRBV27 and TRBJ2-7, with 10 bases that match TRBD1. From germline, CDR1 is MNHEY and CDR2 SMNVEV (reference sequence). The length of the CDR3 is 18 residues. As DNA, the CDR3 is TGTGCAAGCAGTTTATATGGGGGGACAGGGGCTTTCTCCTACGAGCAGTACTTC. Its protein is CASSLYGGTGAFSYEQYF.

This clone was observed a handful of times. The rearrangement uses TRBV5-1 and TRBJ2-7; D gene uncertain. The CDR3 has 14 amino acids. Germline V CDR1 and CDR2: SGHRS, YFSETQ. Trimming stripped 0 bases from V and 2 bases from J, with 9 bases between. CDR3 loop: CASSLVAPAYEQYF. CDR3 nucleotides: TGCGCCAGCAGCTTGGTTGCCCCAGCCTACGAGCAGTACTTC.

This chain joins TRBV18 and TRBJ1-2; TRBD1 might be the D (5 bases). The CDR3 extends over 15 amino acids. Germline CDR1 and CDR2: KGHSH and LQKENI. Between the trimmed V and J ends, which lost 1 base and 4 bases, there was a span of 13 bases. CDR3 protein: CASSPLEQVVYGYTF. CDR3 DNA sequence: TGTGCCAGCTCACCACTCGAACAGGTGGTCTATGGCTACACCTTC.

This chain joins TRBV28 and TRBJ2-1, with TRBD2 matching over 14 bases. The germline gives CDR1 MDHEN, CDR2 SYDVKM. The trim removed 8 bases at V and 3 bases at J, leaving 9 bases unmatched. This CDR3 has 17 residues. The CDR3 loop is CASDRLAGGVGYNEQFF. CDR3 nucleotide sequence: TGTGCCAGCGATAGACTAGCGGGAGGGGTCGGCTACAATGAGCAGTTCTTC. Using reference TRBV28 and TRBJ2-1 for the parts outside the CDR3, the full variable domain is DVKVTQSSRYLVKRTGEKVFLECVQDMDHENMFWYRQDPGLGLRLIYFSYDVKMKEKGDIPEGYSVSREKKERFSLILESASTNQTSMYLCASDRLAGGVGYNEQFFGPGTRLTVL.

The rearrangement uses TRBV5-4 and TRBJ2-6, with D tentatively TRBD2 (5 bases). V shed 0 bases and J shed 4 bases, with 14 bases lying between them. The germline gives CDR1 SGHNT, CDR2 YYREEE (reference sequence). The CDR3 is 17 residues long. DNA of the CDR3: TGTGCCAGCAGCTTGGGGCAGATTAGCGCGGGGGCCAACGTCCTGACTTTC. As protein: CASSLGQISAGANVLTF.

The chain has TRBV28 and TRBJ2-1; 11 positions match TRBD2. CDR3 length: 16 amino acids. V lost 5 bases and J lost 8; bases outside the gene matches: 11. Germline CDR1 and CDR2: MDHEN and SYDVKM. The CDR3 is CASSPHPGLAAHEQFF. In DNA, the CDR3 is TGTGCCAGCAGTCCTCATCCGGGACTAGCGGCACATGAGCAGTTCTTC.

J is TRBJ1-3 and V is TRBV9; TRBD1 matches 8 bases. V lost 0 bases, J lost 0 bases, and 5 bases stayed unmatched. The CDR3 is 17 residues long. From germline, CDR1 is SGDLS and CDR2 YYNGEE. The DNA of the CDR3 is TGTGCCAGCAGCGTAGGGACAGGGCAAAGCTCTGGAAACACCATATATTTT. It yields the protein CASSVGTGQSSGNTIYF. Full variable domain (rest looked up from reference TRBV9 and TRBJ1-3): DSGVTQTPKHLITATGQRVTLRCSPRSGDLSVYWYQQSLDQGLQFLIQYYNGEERAKGNILERFSAQQFPDLHSELNLSSLELGDSALYFCASSVGTGQSSGNTIYFGEGSWLTVV.

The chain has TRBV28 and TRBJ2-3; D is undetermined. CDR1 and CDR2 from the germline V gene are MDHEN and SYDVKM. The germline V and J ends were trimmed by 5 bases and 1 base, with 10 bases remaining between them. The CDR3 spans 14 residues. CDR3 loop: CASSHPLGTDTQYF. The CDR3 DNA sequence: TGTGCCAGCAGTCATCCTCTTGGCACAGATACGCAGTATTTT.

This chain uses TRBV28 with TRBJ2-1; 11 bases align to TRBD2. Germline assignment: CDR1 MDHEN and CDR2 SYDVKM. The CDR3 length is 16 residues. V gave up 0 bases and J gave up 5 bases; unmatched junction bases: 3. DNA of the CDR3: TGTGCCAGCAGTTTATGGACTAGCGGGAACCACAATGAGCAGTTCTTC. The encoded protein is CASSLWTSGNHNEQFF. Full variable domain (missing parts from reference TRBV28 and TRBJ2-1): DVKVTQSSRYLVKRTGEKVFLECVQDMDHENMFWYRQDPGLGLRLIYFSYDVKMKEKGDIPEGYSVSREKKERFSLILESASTNQTSMYLCASSLWTSGNHNEQFFGPGTRLTVL.

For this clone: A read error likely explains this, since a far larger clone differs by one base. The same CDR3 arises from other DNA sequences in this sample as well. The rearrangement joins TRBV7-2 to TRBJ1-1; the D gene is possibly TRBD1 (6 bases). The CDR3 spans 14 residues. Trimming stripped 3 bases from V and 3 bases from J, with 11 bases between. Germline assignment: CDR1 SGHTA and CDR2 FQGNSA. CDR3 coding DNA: TGTGCCAGCAGCTTGCAAGGGGGGGACACTGAAGCTTTCTTT. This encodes CASSLQGGDTEAFF.

The CDR3 protein is CASSLRGGHQETQYF. In DNA form, the CDR3 reads TGTGCCAGCAGCTTACGAGGCGGACATCAAGAGACCCAGTACTTC. J is TRBJ2-5 and V is TRBV7-2; D may be TRBD1 (5 bases). The ends were cut back, 2 bases at V and 2 bases at J, with 12 bases in the middle. The CDR3 extends over 15 amino acids. Per germline, CDR1 SGHTA and CDR2 FQGNSA.

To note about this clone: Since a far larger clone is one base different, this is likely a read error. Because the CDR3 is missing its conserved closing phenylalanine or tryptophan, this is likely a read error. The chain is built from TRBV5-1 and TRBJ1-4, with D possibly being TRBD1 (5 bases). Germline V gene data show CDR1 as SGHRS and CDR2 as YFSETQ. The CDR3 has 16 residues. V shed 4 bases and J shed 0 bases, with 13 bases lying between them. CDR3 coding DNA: TGCGCCAGCAGCACAAGGGCGGGGGCAACTAATGAAAAACTGTTTTCT. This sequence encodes CASSTRAGATNEKLFS.

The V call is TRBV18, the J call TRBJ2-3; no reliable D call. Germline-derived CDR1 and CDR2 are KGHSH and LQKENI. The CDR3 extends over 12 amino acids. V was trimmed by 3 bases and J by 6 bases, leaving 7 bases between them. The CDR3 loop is CASSPLRDTQYF. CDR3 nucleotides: TGTGCCAGCTCACCCCTTCGGGATACGCAGTATTTT.

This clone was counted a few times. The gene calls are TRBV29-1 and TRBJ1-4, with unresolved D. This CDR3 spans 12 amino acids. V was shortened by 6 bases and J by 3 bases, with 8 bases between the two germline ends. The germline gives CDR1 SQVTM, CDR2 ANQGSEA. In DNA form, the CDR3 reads TGCAGCGTCGGGTTGGCTAATGAAAAACTGTTTTTT. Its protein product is CSVGLANEKLFF.

The CDR3 bases are TGTGCCAGCAGTGATCCCCGCGGGAACTCCTACAATGAGCAGTTCTTC. Protein product: CASSDPRGNSYNEQFF. The J gene is TRBJ2-1, the V gene TRBV25-1; a weak D match, TRBD2 (6 bases). The CDR3 totals 16 residues. Per the germline V gene, CDR1 is MGHDK and CDR2 is SYGVNS. Trimming removed 3 bases from V and 0 bases from J, with 12 bases in between. The full variable domain, with the rest looked up from reference TRBV25-1 and TRBJ2-1, is EADIYQTPRYLVIGTGKKITLECSQTMGHDKMYWYQQDPGMELHLIHYSYGVNSTEKGDLSSESTVSRIRTEHFPLTLESARPSHTSQYLCASSDPRGNSYNEQFFGPGTRLTVL.